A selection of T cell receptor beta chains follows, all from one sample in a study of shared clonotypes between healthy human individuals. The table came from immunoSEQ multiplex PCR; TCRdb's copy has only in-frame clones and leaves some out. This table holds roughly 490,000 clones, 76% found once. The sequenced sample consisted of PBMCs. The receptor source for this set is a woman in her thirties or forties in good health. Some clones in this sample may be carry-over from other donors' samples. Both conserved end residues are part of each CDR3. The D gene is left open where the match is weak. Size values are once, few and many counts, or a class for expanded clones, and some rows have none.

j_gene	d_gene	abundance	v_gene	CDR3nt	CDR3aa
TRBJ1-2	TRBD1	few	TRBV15	TGTGCCACCAGCCCCCGGCCAGGGGGAAGCTATGGCTACACCTTC	CATSPRPGGSYGYTF
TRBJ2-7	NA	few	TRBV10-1	TGCGCCAGCAGTGAGTCGCGGACAGTCCACGAGCAGTACTTC	CASSESRTVHEQYF
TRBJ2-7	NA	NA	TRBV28	TGTGCCAGCAGTACCCCGGGGAGCTCGGACGAGCAGTACTTC	CASSTPGSSDEQYF
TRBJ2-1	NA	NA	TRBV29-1	TGCAGCGCCACTTACAATGAGCAGTTCTTC	CSATYNEQFF
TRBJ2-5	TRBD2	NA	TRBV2	TGTGCCAGCAGCACCTTGGCGGGAGGGCAAGAGACCCAGTACTTC	CASSTLAGGQETQYF
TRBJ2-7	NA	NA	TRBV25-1	TGTGCCAGCAGTGACTCAGGGATTCCTCCCCACGAGCAGTACTTC	CASSDSGIPPHEQYF
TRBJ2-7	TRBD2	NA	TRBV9	TGTGCCAGCAGCCCCGGGGGGACTAGCGCTCGATACGAGCAGTACTTC	CASSPGGTSARYEQYF
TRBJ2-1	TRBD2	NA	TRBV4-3	TGCGCCAGCAGCCAAGGACTAGCGGGAGATGCCCCCAATGAGCAGTTCTTC	CASSQGLAGDAPNEQFF
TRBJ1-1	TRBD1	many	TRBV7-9	TGTGCCAGCAGCTTAGAGACAGGGGGGCAGACTGAAGCTTTCTTT	CASSLETGGQTEAFF
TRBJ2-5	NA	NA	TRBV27	TGTGCCAGCAGTTTATCGGGGGGGCTCGGGGAGACCCAGTACTTC	CASSLSGGLGETQYF